Below are 2 T cell receptor beta chains sequenced from a single sample in a study of T cells in Graves' hyperthyroidism and ophthalmopathy. RNA transcripts yielded amplified TCR beta CDR3 regions. The TCR CDR3 first-round RT-PCR relied on the HTBI primer set. TCRdb independently ran MiXCR on the multiplex PCR reads; one entry per CDR3 protein. The data contain a few hundred thousand distinct CDR3 sequences, more than 14% of them singletons. Input material: blood. Receptors originate from a woman aged 30 to 39 with Graves' ophthalmopathy.

This chain connects TRBV4-2 to TRBJ2-2; unclear D gene. The V gene lost 1 base and the J gene lost 3 bases, with 12 bases spanning the gap. The CDR3 has 16 amino acids. The germline gives CDR1 LGHNA, CDR2 YNFKEQ. CDR3 residues: CASSQVGSSDTGELFF. The DNA for the CDR3 is TGTGCCAGCAGCCAAGTGGGCTCATCGGACACCGGGGAGCTGTTTTTT.

The sample holds many counts of this clonotype. J is TRBJ1-2 and V is TRBV13; 10 nucleotides match TRBD1. V lost 5 bases and J lost 0; bases outside the gene matches: 12. Germline CDR1 and CDR2: PRHDT and FYEKMQ (reference sequence). The CDR3 totals 18 residues. The CDR3 protein is CASSAPPGQGRTNYGYTF. CDR3 sequence (DNA): TGTGCCAGCAGCGCACCCCCGGGACAGGGGAGGACTAACTATGGCTACACCTTC.